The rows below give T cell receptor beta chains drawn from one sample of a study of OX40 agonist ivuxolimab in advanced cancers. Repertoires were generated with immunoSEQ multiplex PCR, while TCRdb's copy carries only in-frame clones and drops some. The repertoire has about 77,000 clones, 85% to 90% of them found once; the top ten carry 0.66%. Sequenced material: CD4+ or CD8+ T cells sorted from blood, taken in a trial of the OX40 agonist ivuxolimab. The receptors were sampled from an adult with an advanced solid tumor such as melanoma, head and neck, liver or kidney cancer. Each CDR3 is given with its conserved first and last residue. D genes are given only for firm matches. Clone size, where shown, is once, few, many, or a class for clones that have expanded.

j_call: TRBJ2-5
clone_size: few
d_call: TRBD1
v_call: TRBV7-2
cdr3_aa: CASSIYPKRQGRGETQYF
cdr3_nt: TGTGCCAGCAGCATTTACCCTAAAAGACAGGGAAGAGGAGAGACCCAGTACTTC

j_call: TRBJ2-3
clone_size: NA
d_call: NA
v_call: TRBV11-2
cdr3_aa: CASSLVGPRTDTQYF
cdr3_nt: TGTGCCAGCAGCTTAGTAGGTCCACGCACAGATACGCAGTATTTT

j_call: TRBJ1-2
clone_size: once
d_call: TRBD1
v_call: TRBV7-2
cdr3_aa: CASSPQGNYGYTF
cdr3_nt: TGTGCCAGCAGCCCACAGGGGAACTATGGCTACACCTTC

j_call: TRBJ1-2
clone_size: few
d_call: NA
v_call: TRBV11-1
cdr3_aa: CASSLVREYGYTF
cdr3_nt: TGTGCCAGCAGCTTAGTCCGGGAATATGGCTACACCTTC

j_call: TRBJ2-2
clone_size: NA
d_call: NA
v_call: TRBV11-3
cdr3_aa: CASSPLTGELFF
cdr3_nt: TGTGCCAGCAGCCCTCTTACCGGGGAGCTGTTTTTT

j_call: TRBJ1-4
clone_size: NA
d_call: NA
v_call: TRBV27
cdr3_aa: CASSFGQSNEKLFF
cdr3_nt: TGTGCCAGCAGTTTCGGGCAGTCAAATGAAAAACTGTTTTTT

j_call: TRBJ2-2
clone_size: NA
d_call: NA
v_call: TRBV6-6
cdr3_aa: CASIQGRRVTGELFF
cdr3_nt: TGTGCCAGCATTCAGGGGAGGAGAGTGACCGGGGAGCTGTTTTTT

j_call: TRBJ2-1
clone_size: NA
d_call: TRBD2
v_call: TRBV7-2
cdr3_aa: CASSIAGGFNEQFF
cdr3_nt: TGTGCCAGCAGCATAGCGGGGGGGTTTAATGAGCAGTTCTTC

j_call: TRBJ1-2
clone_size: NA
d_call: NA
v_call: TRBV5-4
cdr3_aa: CASSWARGRSNYGYTF
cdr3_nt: TGTGCCAGCAGCTGGGCGCGAGGGAGGAGTAACTATGGCTACACCTTC

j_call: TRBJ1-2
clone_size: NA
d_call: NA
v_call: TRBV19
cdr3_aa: CASSPRRSSNYGYTF
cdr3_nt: TGTGCCAGTAGCCCCCGGAGGAGCTCTAACTATGGCTACACCTTC

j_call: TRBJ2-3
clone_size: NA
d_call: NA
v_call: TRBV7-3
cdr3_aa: CASSLGNSVPTDTQYF
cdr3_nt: TGTGCCAGCAGCTTGGGGAACAGTGTCCCCACAGATACGCAGTATTTT

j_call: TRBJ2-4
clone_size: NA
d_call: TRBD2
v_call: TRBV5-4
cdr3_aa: CASSLAGDLAKNIQYF
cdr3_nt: TGTGCCAGCAGCTTAGCGGGGGACCTAGCCAAAAACATTCAGTACTTC

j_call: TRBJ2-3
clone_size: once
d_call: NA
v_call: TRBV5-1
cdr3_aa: CASSLLDRPPSSTQYF
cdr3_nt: TGCGCCAGCAGCTTGCTGGATCGGCCACCTTCGTCAACGCAGTATTTT

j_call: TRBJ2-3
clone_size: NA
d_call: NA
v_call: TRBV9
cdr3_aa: CASSVATHVTPGDTDTQYF
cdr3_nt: TGTGCCAGCAGCGTAGCCACCCACGTTACGCCGGGAGACACAGATACGCAGTATTTT

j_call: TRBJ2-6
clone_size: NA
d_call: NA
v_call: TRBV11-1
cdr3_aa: CASSPAGHLSSGANVLTF
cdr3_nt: TGTGCCAGCAGCCCAGCGGGACACCTGAGCTCTGGGGCCAACGTCCTGACTTTC

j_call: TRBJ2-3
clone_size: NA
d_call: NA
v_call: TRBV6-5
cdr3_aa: CASSLDTGSDTQYF
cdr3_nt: TGTGCCAGCAGTTTAGATACAGGGTCAGATACGCAGTATTTT

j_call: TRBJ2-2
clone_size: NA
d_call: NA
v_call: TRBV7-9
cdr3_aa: CASSLRREMGGELFF
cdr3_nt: TGTGCCAGCAGCTTACGGAGGGAAATGGGCGGGGAGCTGTTTTTT

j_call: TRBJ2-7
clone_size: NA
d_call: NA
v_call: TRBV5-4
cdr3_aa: CASRTVTDSYEQYF
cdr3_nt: TGTGCCAGCAGAACCGTCACAGACTCCTACGAGCAGTACTTC

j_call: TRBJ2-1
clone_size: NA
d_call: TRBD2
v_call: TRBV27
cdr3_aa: CASSLRLAGGRLSSYNEQFF
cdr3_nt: TGTGCCAGCAGTCTCCGACTAGCGGGGGGCCGATTAAGCTCCTACAATGAGCAGTTCTTC

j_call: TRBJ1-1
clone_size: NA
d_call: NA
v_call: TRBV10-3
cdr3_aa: CAISGRQNTEAFF
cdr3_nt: TGTGCCATCAGTGGGAGACAGAACACTGAAGCTTTCTTT

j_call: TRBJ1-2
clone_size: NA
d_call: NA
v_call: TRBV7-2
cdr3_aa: CASSPLGGVTNYGYTF
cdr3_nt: TGTGCCAGCAGCCCCCTGGGGGGGGTAACTAACTATGGCTACACCTTC

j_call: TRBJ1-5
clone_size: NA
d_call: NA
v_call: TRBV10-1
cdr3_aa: CASSLRVGRNQPQHF
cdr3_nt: TGCGCCAGCAGCCTCCGAGTGGGGCGGAATCAGCCCCAGCATTTT

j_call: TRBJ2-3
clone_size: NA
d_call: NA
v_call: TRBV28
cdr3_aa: CASSLGTDTQYF
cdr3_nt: TGTGCCAGCAGTTTAGGCACAGATACGCAGTATTTT

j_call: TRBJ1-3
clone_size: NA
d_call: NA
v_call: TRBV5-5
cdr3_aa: CASRPDSPSGNTIYF
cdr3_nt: TGTGCCAGCAGGCCGGACAGTCCCTCTGGAAACACCATATATTTT

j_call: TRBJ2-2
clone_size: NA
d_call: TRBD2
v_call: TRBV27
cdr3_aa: CASSRRGTSGGGGELFF
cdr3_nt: TGTGCCAGCAGTCGGCGAGGGACTAGCGGGGGTGGCGGGGAGCTGTTTTTT

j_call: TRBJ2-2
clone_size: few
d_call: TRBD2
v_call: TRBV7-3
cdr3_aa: CASSSSGLAGGLETGELFF
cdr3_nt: TGTGCCAGCAGCTCCTCGGGACTAGCGGGGGGGCTGGAGACCGGGGAGCTGTTTTTT

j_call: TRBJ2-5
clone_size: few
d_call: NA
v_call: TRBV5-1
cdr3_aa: CASSIWRTNQETQYF
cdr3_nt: TGCGCCAGCAGCATCTGGCGGACAAACCAAGAGACCCAGTACTTC

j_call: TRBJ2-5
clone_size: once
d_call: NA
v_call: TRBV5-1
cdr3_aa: CASSLGGYQETQYF
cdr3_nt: TGCGCCAGCAGCTTGGGGGGATACCAAGAGACCCAGTACTTC

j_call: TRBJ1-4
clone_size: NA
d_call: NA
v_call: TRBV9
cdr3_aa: CASSVSLGSAGNEKLFF
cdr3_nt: TGTGCCAGCAGCGTCTCGCTAGGAAGCGCGGGTAATGAAAAACTGTTTTTT

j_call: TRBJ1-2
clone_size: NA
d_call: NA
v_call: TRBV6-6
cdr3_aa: CASRSSPGPNDYGYTF
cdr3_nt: TGTGCCAGCAGATCCTCCCCGGGACCTAACGACTATGGCTACACCTTC

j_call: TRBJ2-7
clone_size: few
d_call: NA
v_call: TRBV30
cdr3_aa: CAGGREAGEQYF
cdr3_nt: TGTGCCGGGGGTAGGGAGGCGGGCGAGCAGTACTTC

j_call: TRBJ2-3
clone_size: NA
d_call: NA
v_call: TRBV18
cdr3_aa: CASSPTRGSGTDTQYF
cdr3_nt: TGTGCCAGCTCACCGACTCGGGGCTCGGGCACAGATACGCAGTATTTT

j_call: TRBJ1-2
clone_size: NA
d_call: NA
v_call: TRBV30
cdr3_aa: CAMDTGSGYTF
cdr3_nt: TGTGCCATGGACACAGGAAGTGGCTACACCTTC

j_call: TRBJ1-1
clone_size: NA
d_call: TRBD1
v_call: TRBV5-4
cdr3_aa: CASSFRQGGEAFF
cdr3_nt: TGTGCCAGCAGCTTTCGACAGGGCGGTGAAGCTTTCTTT

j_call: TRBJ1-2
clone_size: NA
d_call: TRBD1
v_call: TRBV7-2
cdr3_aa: CASSRDRGDYGYTF
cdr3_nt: TGTGCCAGCAGCCGGGACAGAGGAGACTATGGCTACACCTTC

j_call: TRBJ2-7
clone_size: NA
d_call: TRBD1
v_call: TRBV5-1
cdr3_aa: CASSFFDRGLYEQYF
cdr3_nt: TGCGCCAGCAGCTTTTTCGACAGGGGGCTCTACGAGCAGTACTTC

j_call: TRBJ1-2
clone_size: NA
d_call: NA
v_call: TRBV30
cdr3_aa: CAWSVSRTTNYGYTF
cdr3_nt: TGTGCCTGGAGTGTATCGAGGACTACAAACTATGGCTACACCTTC

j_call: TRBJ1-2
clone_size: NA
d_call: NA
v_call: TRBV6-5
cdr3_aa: CASSYGDQGRNYGYTF
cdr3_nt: TGTGCCAGCAGTTACGGGGATCAGGGACGGAACTATGGCTACACCTTC

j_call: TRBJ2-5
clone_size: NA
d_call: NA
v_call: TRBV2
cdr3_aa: CASSYQGPQYF
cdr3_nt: TGTGCCAGCAGCTATCAGGGCCCCCAGTACTTC

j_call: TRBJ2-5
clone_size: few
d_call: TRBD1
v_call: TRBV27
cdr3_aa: CASRGLTGAQETQYF
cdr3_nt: TGTGCCAGCAGGGGACTGACAGGGGCCCAAGAGACCCAGTACTTC

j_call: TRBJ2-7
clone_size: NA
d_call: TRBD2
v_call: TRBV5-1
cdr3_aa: CASSLWAGGTYEQYF
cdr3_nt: TGCGCCAGCAGCTTGTGGGCGGGGGGGACCTACGAGCAGTACTTC